This T cell receptor beta chain derives from a study of cytomegalovirus exposure and HLA in healthy donors. General study findings and limits: As a later analysis showed, a missense DCLRE1C variant was linked to trimming of TCR beta V- and J-genes.

This CDR3 contains 14 residues. The ends were cut back, 5 bases at V and 4 bases at J, with 15 bases in the middle. Germline V lookup: CDR1 MNHNS, CDR2 SASEGT. Concerning this clone itself: Its specificity is not known.

Primers included in the PCR were 60 Vbeta and 13 Jbeta primers. The table came from immunoSEQ multiplex PCR; TCRdb's copy has only in-frame clones and leaves some out. The sample includes just over 200,000 clones. The V and J genes are TRBV6-1 and TRBJ2-7; D is unresolved. Source material: PBMCs. The clonotype was recovered from a girl aged 2-9 years in good health and CMV-seropositive. The CDR3 reads CASSRPGSSYEQYF. The CDR3 DNA sequence: TGTGCCAGCAGTCGCCCGGGTTCATCTTACGAGCAGTACTTC.